These T cell receptor beta chains were read from a single sample in a study of beta chain features in type 1 diabetes. Data came from immunoSEQ multiplex PCR; TCRdb stores just in-frame clones and leaves some out. This sample carries 250,000 to 350,000 clones, 13% to 15% of them seen once, and the ten largest clones take over 0.015%. The specimen sequenced was naive CD4+ T cells from blood. These receptors originate from a man aged 30 to 45 with type 1 diabetes. Each CDR3 is given with its conserved first and last residue. A D gene is named only where the DNA matches it firmly. Part of the rows lack a size; the others show once, few, many or a class for expanded clones.

J gene,clone size,D gene,V gene,CDR3 DNA,CDR3 protein
TRBJ1-1,NA,NA,TRBV29-1,TGCAGCGTCCGCCGAGGGGGAACTGAAGCTTTCTTT,CSVRRGGTEAFF
TRBJ2-1,NA,NA,TRBV7-9,TGTGCCAGCAGTCAACAGCGTAGCGGCAGCTACAATGAGCAGTTCTTC,CASSQQRSGSYNEQFF
TRBJ2-7,NA,TRBD2,TRBV6-1,TGTGCCAGCAGTGAAGCTCTGGCGGGGGTCGTGCAGTACTTC,CASSEALAGVVQYF
TRBJ2-5,few,TRBD2,TRBV5-1,TGCGCCAGCAGCCCGGGACTAGCGGGGTCATGGGAGACCCAGTACTTC,CASSPGLAGSWETQYF
TRBJ2-6,NA,NA,TRBV7-9,TGTGCCAGCAGCTTAAGCTTATCTGGGGCCAACGTCCTGACTTTC,CASSLSLSGANVLTF
TRBJ2-7,NA,NA,TRBV7-3,TGTGCCAGCAGCTTCAGAGGGGGTATAGAGTACGAGCAGTACTTC,CASSFRGGIEYEQYF
TRBJ1-2,NA,TRBD1,TRBV6-5,TGTGCCAGCAGTCCGGACAGGGCGAAGGGCTACACCTTC,CASSPDRAKGYTF
TRBJ2-3,few,TRBD2,TRBV7-3,TGTGCCAGCAGCTCGGGATGGGGTCTAGCGGGACGCAAGAGTGGAGATACGCAGTATTTT,CASSSGWGLAGRKSGDTQYF
TRBJ2-7,NA,NA,TRBV30,TGTGCCTGGAGTGTACTTGGGCAGGGGGGCGAGCAGTACTTC,CAWSVLGQGGEQYF
TRBJ2-7,NA,NA,TRBV30,TGTGCCTGGAGAAGACAGGAAGGCCGAGGCCCCTACGAGCAGTACTTC,CAWRRQEGRGPYEQYF
TRBJ2-7,NA,TRBD1,TRBV4-3,TGCGCCAGCAGCCGAGAGAGACAGGGGCGCTACGAGCAGTACTTC,CASSRERQGRYEQYF
TRBJ2-4,NA,NA,TRBV14,TGTGCCAGCAGCCAAGATTCTAGAAACATTCAGTACTTC,CASSQDSRNIQYF
TRBJ2-1,NA,NA,TRBV7-9,TGTGCCAGCCTCAGCCTAGCAGGGTCTAGCGATGAGCAGTTCTTC,CASLSLAGSSDEQFF
TRBJ2-5,NA,NA,TRBV5-1,TGCGCCAGCAGCTTACAGGGAATTCAAGAGACCCAGTACTTC,CASSLQGIQETQYF
TRBJ2-3,NA,TRBD2,TRBV11-3,TGTGCCAGCAGCTCGGGGACTAGCCTCCCAGATACGCAGTATTTT,CASSSGTSLPDTQYF
TRBJ1-1,few,TRBD1,TRBV18,TGTGCCAGCTCCCCCGGGACAGGATCCTTTGGCACTGAAGCTTTCTTT,CASSPGTGSFGTEAFF
TRBJ2-1,few,TRBD2,TRBV25-1,TGTGCCAGCAGTGAACCCCGACTAGCGGGGAGCTCCTACAATGAGCAGTTCTTC,CASSEPRLAGSSYNEQFF
TRBJ1-1,once,TRBD1,TRBV7-8,TGTGCCAGCAGCCTCCGGACAGGTATGAACACTGAAGCTTTCTTT,CASSLRTGMNTEAFF
TRBJ1-5,few,NA,TRBV18,TGTGCCAGCTCACCCAGACACGACAATCAGCCCCAGCATTTT,CASSPRHDNQPQHF
TRBJ2-5,few,NA,TRBV11-2,TGTGCCAGCAGCCCACAAGAGACCCAGTACTTC,CASSPQETQYF
TRBJ1-2,NA,TRBD1,TRBV5-5,TGTGCCAGCAGCGTGCCGGGACAGACAAGGGGCTACACCTTC,CASSVPGQTRGYTF
TRBJ1-5,NA,NA,TRBV2,TGTGCCAGCAATTTCCGCGGCGATCAGCCCCAGCATTTT,CASNFRGDQPQHF
TRBJ1-1,NA,NA,TRBV19,TGTGCCAGTAGTGGGCCTCGGGGCACTGAAGCTTTCTTT,CASSGPRGTEAFF
TRBJ2-1,few,TRBD2,TRBV5-1,TGCGCCAGCAGCCCGGGACTAGCGGGCTACAATGAGCAGTTCTTC,CASSPGLAGYNEQFF
TRBJ2-7,NA,TRBD2,TRBV7-3,TGTGCCAGCAGCTTACTAGCGGGAGGCGGCTACGAGCAGTACTTC,CASSLLAGGGYEQYF
TRBJ1-5,NA,TRBD1,TRBV2,TGTGCCAGCAGTCCCCAGGGGGTGGATCAGCCCCAGCATTTT,CASSPQGVDQPQHF
TRBJ2-5,NA,NA,TRBV5-1,TGCGCCAGCAGCTTGGATCGCGGGGCCTTCCAAGAGACCCAGTACTTC,CASSLDRGAFQETQYF
TRBJ2-2,few,NA,TRBV7-9,TGTGCCAGCAGCCGACCGGGACTTCGGAACACCGGGGAGCTGTTTTTT,CASSRPGLRNTGELFF
TRBJ1-2,NA,NA,TRBV5-1,TGCGCCAGCAGTTACGACAGCCTTGATGGCTACACCTTC,CASSYDSLDGYTF
TRBJ2-7,few,TRBD1,TRBV6-6,TGTGCCAGCCTAAGGGACAGCTCCTACGAGCAGTACTTC,CASLRDSSYEQYF